This record concerns one T cell receptor (beta chain) sequence. A single record per CDR3 protein comes from TCRdb applying MiXCR to the RT-PCR reads. The sample shows almost 700,000 distinct CDR3 sequences, approximately 15% of them seen only once. Germline assignment: CDR1 LNHNV and CDR2 YYDKDF (reference sequence). The CDR3 totals 17 residues. The trim removed 0 bases at V and 5 bases at J, leaving 11 bases unmatched. The gene calls are TRBV15 and TRBJ2-7; 9 bases map to TRBD2. The sample was memory CD4+ T cells from blood. This sequence originates from a female donor in good health, serving as a healthy control. DNA for the CDR3: TGTGCCACCAGCAGAGAACCGGGGACTAGCTGGGGGGACGAGCAGTACTTC. Its translation is CATSREPGTSWGDEQYF. The whole variable domain, filled in from reference TRBV15 and TRBJ2-7, reads DAMVIQNPRYQVTQFGKPVTLSCSQTLNHNVMYWYQQKSSQAPKLLFHYYDKDFNNEADTPDNFQSRRPNTSFCFLDIRSPGLGDTAMYLCATSREPGTSWGDEQYFGPGTRLTVT.